These 24 T cell receptor beta chains came from one sample sequenced in a study of T cells in Graves' hyperthyroidism and ophthalmopathy. Researchers took RNA transcripts and amplified the TCR beta CDR3 regions from them. With the HTBI primer set, the TCR CDR3 went through a first round of RT-PCR. Using its own MiXCR run on the multiplex PCR reads, TCRdb lists one record per CDR3 protein. The data show around 540,000 distinct CDR3 sequences, with 46% seen just once and approximately 8.2% held by the top ten. The sample taken for sequencing was peripheral blood or thyroid tissue (not recorded which). All receptors derive from a young woman with Graves' hyperthyroidism.

This clonotype came up many times. J is TRBJ1-5 and V is TRBV7-9; tentatively, D is TRBD1 (5 bases). Trimming took 5 bases from V and 3 from J, leaving 14 bases between them. The CDR3 extends over 15 amino acids. Germline lookup yields CDR1 SEHNR and CDR2 FQNEAQ (reference sequence). The CDR3 DNA sequence: TGTGCCAGCAGCCACGGCCGGGGCTCCAATCAGCCCCAGCATTTT. Translated, it gives CASSHGRGSNQPQHF.

This sequence joins TRBV7-2 and TRBJ1-6; TRBD1 is a possible D gene (5 bases). CDR1 is SGHTA, CDR2 FQGNSA, per germline. Trimming pared 5 bases from V and 10 bases from J, leaving 15 bases between. The CDR3 consists of 14 residues. The CDR3 nucleotides read TGTGCCAGCAGCCAAGAAGGGGAAATCTCACCCCTCCACTTT. This translates into CASSQEGEISPLHF.

The J gene is TRBJ2-2, the V gene TRBV19; D might be TRBD1 (5 bases). Germline CDR1 and CDR2: LNHDA and SQIVND (reference sequence). This CDR3 spans 13 amino acids. Trimming took off 8 bases at V and 7 bases at J, with 14 bases between the two ends. For the CDR3, the DNA is TGTGCCAGTGGCATCGGACACCTCGGGGAGCTGTTTTTT. It specifies CASGIGHLGELFF.

This clonotype appeared a few times. The V gene is TRBV20-1, the J gene TRBJ2-7, with D perhaps assigned TRBD1 or TRBD2 (5 bases each). The length of the CDR3 is 14 residues. V lost 1 base and J 5 bases, leaving 15 bases between the germline ends. Per the germline V gene, CDR1 is DFQATT and CDR2 is SNEGSKA (reference sequence). CDR3 nucleotide sequence: TGCAGTGCTAGAGGTGGGACCTCAAACAACGAGCAGTACTTC. Translated, it gives CSARGGTSNNEQYF.

Note on this clonotype: This likely comes from a read error, as the CDR3 has no conserved phenylalanine or tryptophan at its end. The chain employs TRBV2 and TRBJ2-6; D may be TRBD1 (5 bases). CDR1 and CDR2 from the germline V gene are SNHLY and FYNNEI. The CDR3 is 15 amino acids. V was trimmed by 7 bases and J by 0 bases, leaving 10 bases between them. The CDR3 region is CASKWGYSGANVLTP. CDR3 nucleotides: TGTGCCAGCAAGTGGGGCTACTCTGGGGCCAACGTCCTGACTCCA.

The chain recombines TRBV2 with TRBJ1-5, with a weak D call TRBD1 (6 bases). The V gene's germline CDR1 is SNHLY and CDR2 FYNNEI. This CDR3 is 14 amino acids long. Trimming shortened V by 6 bases and J by 9 bases, and 18 bases separated the two germline ends. The CDR3 region has the DNA TGTGCCAGCAGAGAACGTAGGGGGGATCGGCCCCAGCATTTT. It translates to CASRERRGDRPQHF. The variable domain in full, completed from reference TRBV2 and TRBJ1-5, reads EPEVTQTPSHQVTQMGQEVILRCVPISNHLYFYWYRQILGQKVEFLVSFYNNEISEKSEIFDDQFSVERPDGSNFTLKIRSTKLEDSAMYFCASRERRGDRPQHFGDGTRLSIL.

This clonotype occurred many times. V gene TRBV12-3 or TRBV12-4 combines with J gene TRBJ1-2, with D hard to call. This CDR3 has 13 residues. V lost 5 bases to trimming and J lost 6 bases, with 13 bases between them. CDR3 sequence (DNA): TGTGCCAGCAGTCGAACCCTGAGTCATGGCTACACCTTC. Protein sequence: CASSRTLSHGYTF.

As for this clonotype: This may come from a read error, since a much larger clone is one base off. This chain joins TRBV5-1 and TRBJ1-1; 7 nucleotides align to TRBD1. V shed 4 bases, J shed 4 bases, and the junction held 4 bases outside the gene matches. The length of the CDR3 is 13 residues. Germline values: CDR1 SGHRS, CDR2 YFSETQ. DNA for the CDR3: TGCGCCAGCAGCGTGGGGACAGTCACTGAAGCTTTCTTT. This translates into CASSVGTVTEAFF.

The V and J genes are TRBV7-9 and TRBJ1-3; D is unresolved. Trimming shortened V by 6 bases and J by 2 bases, and 14 bases separated the two germline ends. Germline V gene lookup returns CDR1 SEHNR and CDR2 FQNEAQ (reference sequence). CDR3 length equals 15 residues. The CDR3 spells CASSFAYAPGNTIYF. In nucleotides, the CDR3 is TGTGCCAGCAGTTTTGCTTACGCGCCTGGAAACACCATATATTTT.

The chain couples TRBV9 to TRBJ1-1; D gene ambiguous. Germline V gene data show CDR1 as SGDLS and CDR2 as YYNGEE. Between the trimmed V and J ends, which lost 4 bases and 0 bases, there was a span of 13 bases. The CDR3 sequence is 15 residues long. The CDR3 here is CASSPGLNLNTEAFF. CDR3 bases: TGTGCCAGCAGCCCTGGGTTAAACCTGAACACTGAAGCTTTCTTT.

The chain uses TRBV20-1 and TRBJ2-7, with TRBD2 as a possible D gene (6 bases). CDR3 length equals 13 residues. Trimming took off 1 base at V and 6 bases at J, with 13 bases between the two ends. Germline V lookup: CDR1 DFQATT, CDR2 SNEGSKA (reference sequence). In DNA form, the CDR3 reads TGCAGTGCTAGAGTGGCGGGGCCCCTCGAGCAGTACTTC. This codes for CSARVAGPLEQYF.

There are a few counts of this clonotype. The V call is TRBV5-1, the J call TRBJ1-3, with D possibly being TRBD1 (5 bases). The CDR3 spans 13 residues. CDR1 is SGHRS, CDR2 YFSETQ, per germline. Trimming shortened V by 5 bases and J by 4 bases, and 10 bases separated the two germline ends. CDR3 region: CASRVGDGNTIYF. The CDR3 DNA is TGCGCCAGCAGAGTTGGGGACGGAAACACCATATATTTT.

This chain links TRBV19 with TRBJ1-6; 12 positions match TRBD1. Germline CDR1 reads LNHDA; CDR2 reads SQIVND (reference sequence). V shed 7 bases and J 13 bases; nucleotides not matched to a gene: 5. The CDR3 is 13 residues long. CDR3 coding DNA: TGTGCCAGTACCGGGACAGGGGGCACTCCCCTCCACTTT. Translation: CASTGTGGTPLHF.

This clonotype has ten or more counts. This chain links TRBV7-9 with TRBJ1-4; 7 nucleotides align to TRBD1. Trimming at V came to 7 bases and at J to 7 bases, leaving 3 bases not matched to a gene. The germline V gene encodes CDR1 SEHNR and CDR2 FQNEAQ (reference sequence). The length of the CDR3 is 12 residues. CDR3 in amino acids: CASKAGGEKLFF. CDR3 sequence (DNA): TGTGCCAGCAAGGCAGGGGGTGAAAAACTGTTTTTT. Full variable domain (missing parts from reference TRBV7-9 and TRBJ1-4): DTGVSQNPRHKITKRGQNVTFRCDPISEHNRLYWYRQTLGQGPEFLTYFQNEAQLEKSRLLSDRFSAERPKGSFSTLEIQRTEQGDSAMYLCASKAGGEKLFFGSGTQLSVL.

This clonotype was observed a handful of times. The chain is built from TRBV7-2 and TRBJ2-7; unclear D gene. The germline V and J ends were trimmed by 5 bases and 0 bases, with 8 bases remaining between them. The V gene's germline CDR1 is SGHTA and CDR2 FQGNSA. CDR3 length equals 13 residues. The CDR3 region is CASSLRASYEQYF. CDR3 DNA sequence: TGTGCCAGCAGCCTACGAGCCTCCTACGAGCAGTACTTC.

This clonotype was seen a few times. The chain couples TRBV7-2 to TRBJ1-1; TRBD1 aligns across 8 bases. Germline CDR1 and CDR2: SGHTA and FQGNSA. The CDR3 is made up of 14 amino acids. Trimming at V came to 3 bases and at J to 4 bases, leaving 4 bases not matched to a gene. The CDR3, as DNA: TGTGCCAGCAGCTTTAGGGACAGGCGCACTGAAGCTTTCTTT. This translates into CASSFRDRRTEAFF.

The chain combines TRBV7-2 with TRBJ1-2; 9 nucleotides line up with TRBD1. Trimming took 2 bases from V and 4 from J; bases not matched to a gene: 11. CDR3 size: 17 residues. Germline V lookup: CDR1 SGHTA, CDR2 FQGNSA. CDR3 protein: CASSLPGQGGGIYGYTF. As DNA, the CDR3 is TGTGCCAGCAGCTTACCGGGACAGGGAGGCGGGATCTATGGCTACACCTTC.

This clonotype was counted at least ten times. The chain carries TRBV15 and TRBJ1-2, with D possibly TRBD1 on 6 matching bases. Per germline, CDR1 LNHNV and CDR2 YYDKDF (reference sequence). Trimming took 4 bases from V and 2 from J, leaving 11 bases between them. The CDR3 loop spans 14 amino acids. The CDR3 coding sequence is TGTGCCACCAGCACAGGGACACCAAACTATGGCTACACCTTC. Its protein is CATSTGTPNYGYTF.

The gene calls are TRBV20-1 and TRBJ1-5; perhaps TRBD1 as D (5 bases). V dropped 1 base and J dropped 5 bases, with 12 bases sitting between them. Germline V gene data show CDR1 as DFQATT and CDR2 as SNEGSKA (reference sequence). The CDR3 consists of 14 residues. DNA of the CDR3: TGCAGTGCTAGAGGTGGCAGGGCTTATCAGCCCCAGCATTTT. Translating gives CSARGGRAYQPQHF.

The CDR3 sequence: CASSQVQGALETQYF. The CDR3 DNA reads TGTGCCAGCAGCCAAGTACAGGGGGCCCTAGAGACCCAGTACTTC. V usage is TRBV7-9 and J usage is TRBJ2-5; 9 bases are a match to TRBD1. The CDR3 spans 15 residues. In germline, CDR1 is SEHNR, CDR2 FQNEAQ (reference sequence). The V segment lost 5 bases and the J segment 4 bases; nucleotides outside the gene matches: 8. The full variable domain, in which reference TRBV7-9 and TRBJ2-5 provide the parts outside the CDR3, is DTGVSQNPRHKITKRGQNVTFRCDPISEHNRLYWYRQTLGQGPEFLTYFQNEAQLEKSRLLSDRFSAERPKGSFSTLEIQRTEQGDSAMYLCASSQVQGALETQYFGPGTRLLVL.

Note on this clonotype: The junction shows a germline mismatch at one end, possibly a read error. The rearrangement links TRBV19 to TRBJ2-2, with D maybe TRBD2 (5 bases). The germline gives CDR1 LNHDA, CDR2 SQIVND (reference sequence). The CDR3 has 13 residues. Here the CDR3 DNA reads TGTGCCAGCCTTTGGTCGAACACCGGGGAGCTGCTTTTT. Translation gives CASLWSNTGELLF.

Remarks on this clonotype: One junction end disagrees with the germline gene, perhaps due to a read error. This chain connects TRBV5-1 to TRBJ1-1, with D maybe TRBD1 (5 bases). The CDR3 extends over 15 amino acids. CDR1 is SGHRS, CDR2 YFSETQ, per germline. Here the CDR3 reads CASSLVGDGDTEAFF. Here the CDR3 DNA reads TGCGCCAGCAGCTTGGTCGGGGACGGAGACACTGAGGCTTTCTTT.

The chain carries TRBV20-1 and TRBJ1-2; 7 bases agree with TRBD1. The CDR3 extends over 13 amino acids. The V and J ends lost 6 bases and 8 bases, in that order; junction bases with no gene match: 12. Germline assignment: CDR1 DFQATT and CDR2 SNEGSKA (reference sequence). CDR3 nucleotide sequence: TGCAGTGCGAACCCGGGACAGCGTTTCGGCTACACCTTC. Encoded protein: CSANPGQRFGYTF.

This chain connects TRBV11-2 to TRBJ1-1; D uncertain. V was shortened by 3 bases and J by 0 bases, with 11 bases between the two germline ends. CDR1 and CDR2 (germline): SGHAT, FQNNGV. The CDR3 sequence is 15 residues long. In DNA, the CDR3 is TGTGCCAGCAGCTTTCCAGATACTTTGAACACTGAAGCTTTCTTT. Protein product: CASSFPDTLNTEAFF.